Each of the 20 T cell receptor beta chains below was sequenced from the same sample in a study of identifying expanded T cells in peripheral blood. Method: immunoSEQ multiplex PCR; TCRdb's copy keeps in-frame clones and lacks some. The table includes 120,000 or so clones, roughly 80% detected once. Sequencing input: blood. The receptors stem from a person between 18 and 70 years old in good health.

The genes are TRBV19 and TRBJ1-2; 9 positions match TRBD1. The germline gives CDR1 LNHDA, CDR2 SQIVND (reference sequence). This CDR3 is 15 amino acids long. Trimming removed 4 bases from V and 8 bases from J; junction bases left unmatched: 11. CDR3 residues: CASSTPGQGLRGYTF. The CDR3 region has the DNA TGTGCCAGTAGTACACCGGGACAGGGTTTGCGGGGCTACACCTTC.

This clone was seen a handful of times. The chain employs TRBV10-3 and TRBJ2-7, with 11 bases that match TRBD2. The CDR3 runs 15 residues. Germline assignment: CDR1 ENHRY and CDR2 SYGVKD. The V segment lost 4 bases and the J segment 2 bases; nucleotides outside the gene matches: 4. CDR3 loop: CAISVGSGGAYEQYF. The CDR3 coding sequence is TGTGCCATCAGTGTGGGTAGCGGGGGGGCCTACGAGCAGTACTTC.

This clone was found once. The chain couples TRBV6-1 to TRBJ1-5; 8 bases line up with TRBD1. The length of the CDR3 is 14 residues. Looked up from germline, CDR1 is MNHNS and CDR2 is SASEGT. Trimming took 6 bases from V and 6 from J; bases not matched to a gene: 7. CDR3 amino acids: CASRQGAFGQPQHF. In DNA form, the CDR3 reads TGTGCCAGCAGGCAGGGGGCGTTCGGTCAGCCCCAGCATTTT.

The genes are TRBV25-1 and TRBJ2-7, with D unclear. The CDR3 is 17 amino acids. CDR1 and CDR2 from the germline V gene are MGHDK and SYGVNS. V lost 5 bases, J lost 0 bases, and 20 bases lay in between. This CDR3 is CASSSRQVGISSYEQYF. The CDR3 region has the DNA TGTGCCAGCAGTTCTAGGCAGGTAGGAATAAGCTCCTACGAGCAGTACTTC.

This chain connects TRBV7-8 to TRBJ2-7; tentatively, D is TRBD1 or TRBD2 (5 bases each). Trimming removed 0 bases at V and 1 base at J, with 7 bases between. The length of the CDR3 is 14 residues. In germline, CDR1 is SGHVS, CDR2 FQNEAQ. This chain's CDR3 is CASSLAGESYEQYF. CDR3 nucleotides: TGTGCCAGCAGCTTAGCGGGGGAGTCCTACGAGCAGTACTTC.

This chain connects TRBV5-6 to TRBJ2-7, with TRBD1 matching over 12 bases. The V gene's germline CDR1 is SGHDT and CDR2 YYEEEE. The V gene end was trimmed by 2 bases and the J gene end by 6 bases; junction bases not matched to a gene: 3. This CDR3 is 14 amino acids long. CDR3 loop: CASSFGTGGLEQYF. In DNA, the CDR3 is TGTGCCAGCAGCTTCGGGACAGGGGGCCTCGAGCAGTACTTC.

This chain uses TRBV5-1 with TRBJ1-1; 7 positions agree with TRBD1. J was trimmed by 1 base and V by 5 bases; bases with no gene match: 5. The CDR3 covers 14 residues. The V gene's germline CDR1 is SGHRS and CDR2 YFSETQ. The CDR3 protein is CASRAGTANTEAFF. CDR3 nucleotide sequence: TGCGCCAGCAGAGCCGGGACAGCGAACACTGAAGCTTTCTTT.

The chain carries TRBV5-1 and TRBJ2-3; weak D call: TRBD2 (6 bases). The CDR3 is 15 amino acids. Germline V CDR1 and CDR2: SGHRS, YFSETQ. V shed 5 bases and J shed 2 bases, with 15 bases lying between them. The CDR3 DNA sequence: TGCGCCAGCAGGGGGGACTTAGGGAACACAGATACGCAGTATTTT. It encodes CASRGDLGNTDTQYF.

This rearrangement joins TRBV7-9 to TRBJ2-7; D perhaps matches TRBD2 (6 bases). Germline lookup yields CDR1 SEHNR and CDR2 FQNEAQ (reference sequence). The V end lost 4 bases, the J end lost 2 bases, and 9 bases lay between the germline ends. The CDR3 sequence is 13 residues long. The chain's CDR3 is CASSSRDAYEQYF. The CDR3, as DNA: TGTGCCAGCAGCTCGCGGGACGCCTACGAGCAGTACTTC.

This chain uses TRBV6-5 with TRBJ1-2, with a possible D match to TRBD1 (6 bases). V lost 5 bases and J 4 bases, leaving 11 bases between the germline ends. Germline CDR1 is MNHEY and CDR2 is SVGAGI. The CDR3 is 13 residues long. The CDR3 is CASSAGTTYGYTF. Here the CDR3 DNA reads TGTGCCAGCAGTGCCGGGACAACCTATGGCTACACCTTC.

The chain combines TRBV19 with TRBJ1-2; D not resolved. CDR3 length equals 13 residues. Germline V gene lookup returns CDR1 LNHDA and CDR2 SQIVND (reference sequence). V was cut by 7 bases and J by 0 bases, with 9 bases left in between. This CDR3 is CASMYNPNYGYTF. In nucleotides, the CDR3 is TGTGCCAGTATGTACAATCCTAACTATGGCTACACCTTC.

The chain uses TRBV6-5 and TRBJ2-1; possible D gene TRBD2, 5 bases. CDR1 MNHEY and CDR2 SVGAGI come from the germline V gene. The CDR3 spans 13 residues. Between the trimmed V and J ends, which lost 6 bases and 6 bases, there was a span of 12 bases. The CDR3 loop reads CASSPLRGNEQFF. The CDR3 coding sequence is TGTGCCAGCAGCCCCCTACGGGGCAATGAGCAGTTCTTC.

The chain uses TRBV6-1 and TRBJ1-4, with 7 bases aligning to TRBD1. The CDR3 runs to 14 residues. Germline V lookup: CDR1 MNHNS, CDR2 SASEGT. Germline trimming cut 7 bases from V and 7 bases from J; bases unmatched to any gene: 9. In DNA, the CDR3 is TGTGCCAGCATGCGACAGGGACCTCTTGAAAAACTGTTTTTT. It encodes CASMRQGPLEKLFF.

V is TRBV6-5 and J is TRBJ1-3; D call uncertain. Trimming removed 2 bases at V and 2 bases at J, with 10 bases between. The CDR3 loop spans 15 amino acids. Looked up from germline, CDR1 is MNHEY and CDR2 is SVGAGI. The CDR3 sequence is CASSYDAHTGNTIYF. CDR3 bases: TGTGCCAGCAGTTACGACGCACATACTGGAAACACCATATATTTT.

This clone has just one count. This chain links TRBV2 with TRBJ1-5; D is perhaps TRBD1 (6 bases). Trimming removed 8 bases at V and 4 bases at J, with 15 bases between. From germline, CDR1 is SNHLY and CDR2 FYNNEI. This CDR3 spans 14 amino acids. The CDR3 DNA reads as TGTGCCAGCCGATTCCGGGACATAAATCAGCCCCAGCATTTT. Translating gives CASRFRDINQPQHF.

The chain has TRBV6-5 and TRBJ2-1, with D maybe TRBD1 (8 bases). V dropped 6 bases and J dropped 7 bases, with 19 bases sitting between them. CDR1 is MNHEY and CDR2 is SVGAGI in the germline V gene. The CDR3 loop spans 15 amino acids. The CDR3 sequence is CASRSSGTGRNEQFF. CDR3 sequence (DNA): TGTGCCAGCAGATCCAGCGGGACAGGTAGAAATGAGCAGTTCTTC.

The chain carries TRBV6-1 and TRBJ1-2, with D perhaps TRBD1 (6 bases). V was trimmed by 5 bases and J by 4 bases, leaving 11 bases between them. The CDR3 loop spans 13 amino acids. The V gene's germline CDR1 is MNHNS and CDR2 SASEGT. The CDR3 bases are TGTGCCAGCAGTCGGGACACCTCCTATGGCTACACCTTC. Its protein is CASSRDTSYGYTF.

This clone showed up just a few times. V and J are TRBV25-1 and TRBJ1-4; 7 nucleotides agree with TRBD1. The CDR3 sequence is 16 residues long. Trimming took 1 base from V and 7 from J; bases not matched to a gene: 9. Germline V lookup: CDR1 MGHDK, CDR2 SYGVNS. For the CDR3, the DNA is TGTGCCAGCAGTGAATCAAGGGGACAGTTATTTGAAAAACTGTTTTTT. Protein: CASSESRGQLFEKLFF.

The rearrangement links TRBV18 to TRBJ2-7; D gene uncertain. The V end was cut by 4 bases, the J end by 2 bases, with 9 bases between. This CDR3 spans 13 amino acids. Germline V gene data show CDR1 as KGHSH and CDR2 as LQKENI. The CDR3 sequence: CASSRSGAYEQYF. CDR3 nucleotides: TGTGCCAGCTCACGTTCTGGGGCCTACGAGCAGTACTTC.

CDR3 DNA: TGTGCCTGGAGTAGGACTAGCGTAGAGACCCAGTACTTC. Translation gives CAWSRTSVETQYF. The gene calls are TRBV30 and TRBJ2-5, with 9 bases identical to TRBD2. Per germline, CDR1 GTSNPN and CDR2 SVGIG (reference sequence). The CDR3 sequence is 13 residues long. Germline trimming cut 2 bases from V and 4 bases from J; bases unmatched to any gene: 2.